The 17 T cell receptor beta chains below come from one sample, sequenced in a study of blood T cell repertoires in COVID-19. TCRdb keeps only in-frame clones here, not all; method: immunoSEQ multiplex PCR. The sample has about 150,000 clones; about 85% are singletons. Material for sequencing was peripheral blood. Receptors originate from a man between 60 and 75 years old with COVID-19, enrolled during active disease.

The chain links TRBV6-4 to TRBJ1-4; D might be TRBD1 (6 bases). The V gene lost 5 bases and the J gene lost 3 bases, with 13 bases spanning the gap. Germline V gene data show CDR1 as MRHNA and CDR2 as SNTAGT. The length of the CDR3 is 15 residues. The CDR3 DNA reads TGTGCCAGCAGTACCTCAGGGGCGGCTAATGAAAAACTGTTTTTT. Translated: CASSTSGAANEKLFF.

The chain carries TRBV7-9 and TRBJ1-2; 10 bases line up with TRBD1. This CDR3 comprises 15 residues. J lost 2 bases, V lost 5 bases, and 5 bases had no gene match. Germline V gene sequence: CDR1 SEHNR, CDR2 FQNEAQ (reference sequence). Here the CDR3 reads CASSARTGGNYGYTF. The CDR3 nucleotides are TGTGCCAGCAGCGCACGGACAGGGGGAAACTATGGCTACACCTTC.

As concerns this clone: The sample contains more than one DNA sequence encoding this CDR3. The genes are TRBV6-5 and TRBJ2-3; TRBD2 matches at 11 bases. Germline V gene sequence: CDR1 MNHEY, CDR2 SVGAGI. This CDR3 is built from 16 residues. The J segment lost 4 bases and the V segment lost 2 bases, leaving 5 bases of the junction unmatched. The CDR3: CASSYGLAGGPDTQYF. The CDR3 DNA follows: TGTGCCAGCAGTTACGGGCTAGCGGGGGGCCCAGATACGCAGTATTTT.

The chain employs TRBV7-2 and TRBJ2-5; no reliable D call. Per the germline V gene, CDR1 is SGHTA and CDR2 is FQGNSA. The CDR3 consists of 13 residues. V was pared by 2 bases and J by 4 bases, with 8 bases between. The DNA of the CDR3 is TGTGCCAGCAGCTTATTATTCGGAGAGACCCAGTACTTC. As protein: CASSLLFGETQYF. Supplemented by reference TRBV7-2 and TRBJ2-5, the full variable domain reads GAGVSQSPSNKVTEKGKDVELRCDPISGHTALYWYRQSLGQGLEFLIYFQGNSAPDKSGLPSDRFSAERTGGSVSTLTIQRTQQEDSAVYLCASSLLFGETQYFGPGTRLLVL.

The rearrangement joins TRBV2 to TRBJ1-5; the match to TRBD1 covers 9 bases. The CDR3 loop spans 14 amino acids. Per germline, CDR1 SNHLY and CDR2 FYNNEI. J was trimmed by 7 bases and V by 6 bases; bases with no gene match: 7. The CDR3 coding sequence is TGTGCCAGCAGCCCCGGGACAGGGACCCAGCCCCAGCATTTT. Amino acids: CASSPGTGTQPQHF.

The CDR3 bases are TGTGCCAGCAGCTTAAGGGGGGACAGGGAAGCTTTCTTT. It is translated as CASSLRGDREAFF. The chain employs TRBV7-9 and TRBJ1-1, with TRBD1 matching over 8 bases. This CDR3 spans 13 amino acids. Germline CDR1 and CDR2: SEHNR and FQNEAQ (reference sequence). Trimming removed 2 bases from V and 8 bases from J; junction bases left unmatched: 4.

The chain recombines TRBV6-5 with TRBJ1-6; 7 bases are shared with TRBD1. The CDR3 is 14 amino acids. Germline V gene data show CDR1 as MNHEY and CDR2 as SVGAGI. V was pared by 10 bases and J by 10 bases, with 13 bases of the junction left unmatched. The CDR3 DNA reads as TGTGCCACCGCGACAGGGAGATTTTACTCACCCCTCCACTTT. It is translated as CATATGRFYSPLHF.

This rearrangement joins TRBV11-2 to TRBJ1-6; possible D gene TRBD1, 5 bases. This CDR3 spans 17 amino acids. V lost 4 bases and J lost 4, with 17 bases in between. Germline V gene sequence: CDR1 SGHAT, CDR2 FQNNGV. CDR3 DNA sequence: TGTGCCAGCAGCTACCCGACAGCTGGAACGTATAATTCACCCCTCCACTTT. Residues: CASSYPTAGTYNSPLHF.

The genes are TRBV30 and TRBJ1-5, with a possible D match to TRBD1 (6 bases). Germline CDR1 is GTSNPN and CDR2 is SVGIG (reference sequence). Trimming shortened V by 5 bases and J by 7 bases, and 15 bases separated the two germline ends. This CDR3 contains 13 residues. The CDR3 bases are TGTGCCTGGGATACAGGGAGACGACAGCCCCAGCATTTT. Translated, it gives CAWDTGRRQPQHF.

This clone was found a few times. J is TRBJ1-2 and V is TRBV19; 8 bases are shared with TRBD1. V lost 11 bases, J lost 4 bases, and 15 bases stayed unmatched. Germline loops: CDR1 LNHDA, CDR2 SQIVND (reference sequence). There are 15 residues in the CDR3. CDR3 coding DNA: TGTGCCGGTTCTCGGACAGGGCCAAGTCCCTATGGCTACACCTTC. It encodes CAGSRTGPSPYGYTF.

The chain joins TRBV5-6 to TRBJ1-1, with D possibly TRBD1 on 5 matching bases. The germline CDR1 and CDR2 sequences are SGHDT and YYEEEE. The CDR3 is 15 residues long. Trimming cost V 2 bases and J 5 bases, with 16 bases left between them. CDR3 loop: CASSFVGGSGTEAFF. DNA of the CDR3: TGTGCCAGCAGCTTTGTTGGGGGGTCCGGGACTGAAGCTTTCTTT.

The chain has TRBV14 and TRBJ1-1, with D tentatively TRBD1 (5 bases). CDR3 size: 14 residues. V was clipped by 4 bases and J by 0 bases, with 9 bases between them. Germline V CDR1 and CDR2: SGHDN, FVKESK. The CDR3 sequence is CASSRAGLNTEAFF. DNA of the CDR3: TGTGCCAGCAGCCGCGCAGGGCTGAACACTGAAGCTTTCTTT.

The chain couples TRBV5-4 to TRBJ2-1; TRBD2 matches at 9 bases. The CDR3 extends over 17 amino acids. The J segment lost 8 bases and the V segment lost 3 bases, leaving 15 bases of the junction unmatched. Looked up from germline, CDR1 is SGHNT and CDR2 is YYREEE (reference sequence). The CDR3 region has the DNA TGTGCCAGCAGCTCTAGGGTAGCGGGAGTTTACGTCCATGAGCAGTTCTTC. It translates to CASSSRVAGVYVHEQFF.

This rearrangement joins TRBV5-1 to TRBJ1-3, with 10 positions matching TRBD1. Trimming took 4 bases from V and 4 from J; bases not matched to a gene: 11. CDR1 is SGHRS and CDR2 is YFSETQ in the germline V gene. The CDR3 consists of 17 residues. CDR3 bases: TGCGCCAGCAGCCCTTCGGGGGGACAGGGGTTCGGAAACACCATATATTTT. This codes for CASSPSGGQGFGNTIYF.

This clone came up a few times. V is TRBV9 and J is TRBJ2-3; 12 bases align to TRBD2. CDR3 size: 18 residues. Germline V gene sequence: CDR1 SGDLS, CDR2 YYNGEE. J was trimmed by 4 bases and V by 0 bases; bases with no gene match: 9. The CDR3 region has the DNA TGTGCCAGCAGCGTAGCGACCTCTAGCGGGGGGGCCTCAGATACGCAGTATTTT. Translation gives CASSVATSSGGASDTQYF.

This chain links TRBV10-3 with TRBJ1-1; D call uncertain. V was cut by 4 bases and J by 6 bases, with 9 bases left in between. Germline V gene data show CDR1 as ENHRY and CDR2 as SYGVKD. CDR3 length equals 12 residues. The CDR3 nucleotides are TGTGCCATCAGTGGACGGGAGGCTGAAGCTTTCTTT. Residues: CAISGREAEAFF.

Only one count was recorded for this clone. V is TRBV5-8 and J is TRBJ1-2, with 10 bases aligning to TRBD1. The germline CDR1 and CDR2 sequences are SGHTS and YDEGEE. The trim removed 4 bases at V and 6 bases at J, leaving 6 bases unmatched. The CDR3 contains 14 residues. The CDR3 DNA is TGTGCCAGCAGCACGGACAGGGGGAGGGATGGCTACACCTTC. This gives the protein CASSTDRGRDGYTF.